This T cell receptor beta chain was recovered during a study of cytomegalovirus exposure and HLA in healthy donors. Concerning this clone: Its target is not known.

Study-wide results and limits: What a later analysis reportedly showed was that an Asian-associated ancestry cluster had fewer N-insertions than the roughly 720-donor mean. The likely explanation for a cluster of highly shared sequence variants was sequencing artifact. Presence/absence comparisons presumed near-even sequencing depth among donors. Later analysis identified a missense DCLRE1C variant that was linked to TCR beta V- and J-gene trimming.

The primer mix had 60 Vbeta and 13 Jbeta primers. The data were produced by immunoSEQ multiplex PCR, yet TCRdb's version contains in-frame clones alone and is incomplete. Found here are 200,000 to 250,000 clones, 70% to 80% of them singletons; the top ten hold about 3.8%. Germline V gene data show CDR1 as SNHLY and CDR2 as FYNNEI. The CDR3 length is 16 residues. V dropped 6 bases and J dropped 3 bases, with 18 bases sitting between them. The sequencing sample was made of PBMCs. The chain employs TRBV2 and TRBJ2-1, with TRBD1 as a possible D gene (6 bases). This TCR derives from a male donor in good health and CMV-seronegative. The CDR3 DNA is TGTGCCAGCAGGGGTGGGGGCGCCGAAAACTACAATGAGCAGTTCTTC. Protein product: CASRGGGAENYNEQFF.